What follows is one TCR beta chain and its context. The target of this receptor is not known. No base quality values were provided; no much bigger clone lies one nucleotide off. The data originate from a study of T cell responses to AZD1222 COVID-19 vaccine (dated by TCRdb to the early 2020s). Background on the whole study: TCR sequencing was performed for 233 trial participants, of whom approximately 200 were given two doses of AZD1222 and some 25 were given two doses of MenACWY control vaccine. Trial participants were enrolled by age into subgroups of 18-55, 56-69 and 70-plus years, and approximately 150, 30 and 60 TCR-sequenced participants, respectively, were included in these subgroups.

According to the study, the label for this sample's time point signals: baseline before first vaccination. Per the publication, the treatment or condition label means: meningococcal conjugate vaccine given as trial control. Samples from vaccinated people were obtained from the UK trials COV001 and COV002, which included a single-blind randomized controlled phase 2/3 trial of AZD1222 (ChAdOx1 nCoV-19) in healthy adults. Trial participant PBMC samples were collected at day 0 and day 28 after the second dose for TCRbeta chain sequencing. Points the paper makes about the study in general: Epitopes outside the regions mutated in the B.1.351 and B.1.1.7 variants were reportedly recognized by nearly half of the unique spike-specific TCRs. Because no day 14 peak-response samples were available, repertoires were characterized only after the peak T cell response. Most participants were white British and females outnumbered males, and the authors suggested that clonal diversity may have been underestimated. In the small 56-69-year group, the increase in depth fell short of significance, most likely because of low power. After two AZD1222 doses, both the breadth and the depth of spike-specific TCRs were significantly higher than at day 0 and than in MenACWY recipients. CD4 TCRs associated with the vaccine covered the entire spike protein, and the dominant responses were in regions 160-218 and 743-854. Conclusions about previously exposed vaccinees are limited because only five or six AZD1222 recipients were SARS-CoV-2 seropositive at baseline.

The CDR3 regions of human TCRbeta chains were analyzed by immunosequencing. In the original analysis: TCRs in the repertoires were compared against a reference library of SARS-CoV-2-specific TCRs that had been generated with the MIRA antigen-specificity platform. Breadth was defined as the fraction of unique TCRs that were SARS-CoV-2-associated, and depth was defined as the fraction of total T cells that were SARS-CoV-2-associated. Using the MIRA data, each spike-specific TCR was mapped to the spike region that the TCR reacts to and placed in a CD4 or CD8 class. Log10-transformed breadth and depth values were compared by one-way ANOVA with Sidak's multiple comparisons tests. TCRdb re-hosts the immuneACCESS table, in-frame sequences only. Its copies lack some clones; in the studies checked, an unresolved V gene accounts for under half of them, and the cause for the rest is not known. V, J and clone size derive from that table, while D and trimming were established from the DNA sequence. This sample holds about 93,000 clones; roughly 86% were observed only once. The biggest ten clones account for about 2.6% of the sample.

The sample was peripheral blood, taken on day 0 of MenACWY control vaccination. This clonotype was sampled from an adult in good health.

The CDR3 loop reads CASSLSQVAGYTF. The DNA sequence is as follows: TGTGCCAGCAGCTTATCACAGGTGGCCGGCTACACCTTC. Rearrangement joined TRBV11-3 to TRBJ1-2, with TRBD1 tentatively as D gene (5 bases match). From a lookup of the germline V gene, CDR1 and CDR2 are SGHNT and YENEEA. Its CDR3 holds 13 amino acids, cysteine through phenylalanine. Only the CDR3 DNA stays, 39 bases, in frame from base 1. V is cut by 2 bases and J by 8 bases, and the space between the germline ends is 12 bases.